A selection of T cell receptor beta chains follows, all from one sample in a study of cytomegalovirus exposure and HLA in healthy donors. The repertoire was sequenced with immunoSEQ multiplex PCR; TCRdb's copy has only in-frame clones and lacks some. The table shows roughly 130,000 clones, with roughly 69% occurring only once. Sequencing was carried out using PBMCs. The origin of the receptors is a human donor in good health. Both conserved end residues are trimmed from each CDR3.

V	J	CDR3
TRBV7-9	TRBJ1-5	ASSLNLGADQPQH
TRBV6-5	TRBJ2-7	ASSLLAGSNEQY
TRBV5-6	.	ASSARSPAHEQY
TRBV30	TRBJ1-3	AWSAIGQGGAGNTIY
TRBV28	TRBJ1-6	ASSLLYSNSPLH
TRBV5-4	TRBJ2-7	ASSRLSSYEQY
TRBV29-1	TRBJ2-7	SVRGGRLTYEQY
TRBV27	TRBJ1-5	ASSHHEGNQPQH
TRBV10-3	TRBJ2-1	AIRDRLAGTYNEQF
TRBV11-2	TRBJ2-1	ASSSGRGLAGGTF
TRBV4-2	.	ASSQVTSGRAGNEQY
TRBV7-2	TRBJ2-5	ASSLAPDRGMTQY
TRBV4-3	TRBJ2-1	ASSPHRGLSNEQF
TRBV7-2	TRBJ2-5	ASSSWTGNGETQY
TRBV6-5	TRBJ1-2	ASSYSTANYGYT
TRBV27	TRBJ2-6	ATRQAGALSGANVLT
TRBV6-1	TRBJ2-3	ASSVFSVTGDITDTQY
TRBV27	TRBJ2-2	ASKETGAVGGGELF
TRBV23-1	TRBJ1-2	ASSQSRQDGYT
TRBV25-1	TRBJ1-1	ASSARGLMNTEAF
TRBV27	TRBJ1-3	ASSIIGTEDTGHTIY
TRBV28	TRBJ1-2	ASRQTGTSNGYT
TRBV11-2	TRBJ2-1	ASRTHRDTLYNEQF
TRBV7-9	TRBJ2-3	ASSSSDRAPYTQY
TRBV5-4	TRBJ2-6	ASSLAQVRSGANVLT
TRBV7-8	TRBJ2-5	ASSLVSGQGAGETQY
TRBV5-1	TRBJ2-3	ASSQNQLVISTDTQY
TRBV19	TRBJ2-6	ASSTDRSGANVLT
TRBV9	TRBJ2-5	ASSVATAGSYQETQY
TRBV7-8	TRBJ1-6	ASSLGQGLNNSPLH
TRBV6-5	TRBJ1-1	ASSESMNTEAF
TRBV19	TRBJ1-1	ASSIVGRGGTEAF
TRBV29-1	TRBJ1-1	SVGDRVSTEAF
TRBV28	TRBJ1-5	ASRDSSNQPQH
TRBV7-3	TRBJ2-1	ASSLIAGGLFNEQF
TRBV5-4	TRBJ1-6	ASSLTGSNSPLH
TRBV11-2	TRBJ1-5	ASSSGTGNQPQH
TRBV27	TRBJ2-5	ASSRAGETQY
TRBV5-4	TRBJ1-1	ASSLDGSAAYTEAF
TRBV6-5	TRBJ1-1	ASSYPSGTKETEAF
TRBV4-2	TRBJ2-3	ASRSGLADTQY
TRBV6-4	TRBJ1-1	ASSTKEDTEAF
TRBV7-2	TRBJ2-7	ASSRTGGYEQY
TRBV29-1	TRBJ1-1	SGARGRETEAF
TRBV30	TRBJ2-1	AWSGVAGREQF
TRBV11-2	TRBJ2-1	ASSPGGSSYNEQF
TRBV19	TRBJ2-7	ASSITLQAYEQY
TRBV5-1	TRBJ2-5	ASRRRLNQETQY
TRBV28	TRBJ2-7	ASSLGQNYEQY
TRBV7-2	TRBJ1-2	ASSRLAGVGYT
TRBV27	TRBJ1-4	ASSFLGTENEKLF